A single sample gave rise to the 28 T cell receptor beta chains below, sequenced in a study of blood T cells in healthy people across ages (dated by TCRdb to 2014 to 2015). Preparation of the library involved 5' RACE. The run used an Illumina HiSeq 2500. A second PCR of about 6 to 12 cycles was run with a J-beta primer mix and a sample-barcoded 5' primer. The public reads were reanalyzed by TCRdb: fastp trimming at Q25, MiXCR alignment, in-frame beta chains only. Rows merge per CDR3 protein into single entries with the most common DNA and genes. The sample contains roughly 1.7 million distinct CDR3 sequences, approximately 32% of them found a single time. Roughly 10% of the sample belongs to the ten largest clones. The source material was blood. Receptors were obtained from a woman aged 25 to 45 in good health.

This clonotype is a singleton in its sample. The chain joins TRBV18 to TRBJ2-7; 11 bases agree with TRBD2. V was pared by 3 bases and J by 3 bases, with 10 bases of the junction left unmatched. The germline gives CDR1 KGHSH, CDR2 LQKENI. The CDR3 consists of 17 residues. Written as DNA, the CDR3 is TGTGCCAGCTCACCCACGGGGGGACTAGCGGACAACTACGAGCAGTACTTC. Translated, it gives CASSPTGGLADNYEQYF. The full variable domain, in which reference TRBV18 and TRBJ2-7 provide the parts outside the CDR3, is NAGVMQNPRHLVRRRGQEARLRCSPMKGHSHVYWYRQLPEEGLKFMVYLQKENIIDESGMPKERFSAEFPKEGPSILRIQQVVRGDSAAYFCASSPTGGLADNYEQYFGPGTRLTVT.

This clonotype showed up just a few times. The chain is built from TRBV5-1 and TRBJ2-7; TRBD1 is a possible D gene (7 bases). CDR1 and CDR2 (germline): SGHRS, YFSETQ. V was trimmed by 2 bases and J by 2 bases, leaving 14 bases between them. There are 15 residues in the CDR3. CDR3 sequence: CASSFRGETTYEQYF. The CDR3 bases are TGCGCCAGCAGCTTCAGGGGGGAAACAACCTACGAGCAGTACTTC.

This clonotype has more than one count but fewer than ten. This chain joins TRBV12-3 or TRBV12-4 and TRBJ1-1; no clear D gene. Between the trimmed V and J ends, which lost 1 base and 1 base, there was a span of 7 bases. The CDR3 loop spans 14 amino acids. The CDR3 reads CASSLGHGNTEAFF. CDR3 bases: TGTGCCAGCAGTTTAGGGCACGGGAACACTGAAGCTTTCTTT.

This clonotype came up a few times. Given a far larger clone just one base away, this is likely a sequencing read error. The V call is TRBV28, the J call TRBJ2-3, with TRBD2 as a possible D gene (5 bases). This CDR3 spans 11 amino acids. Germline CDR1 MDHEN, CDR2 SYDVKM. V lost 5 bases, J lost 7 bases, and 7 bases lay in between. CDR3 residues: CASSPGNTQYF. For the CDR3, the DNA is TGTGCCAGCAGTCCCGGGAATACGCAGTATTTT.

About this clonotype itself: Being one base from a much bigger clone, this may be a read error. CDR3 loop: CSVEGDLFGFGEQFF. The DNA for the CDR3 is TGCAGCGTTGAAGGGGATTTATTCGGGTTTGGCGAGCAGTTCTTC. The V gene is TRBV29-1, the J gene TRBJ2-1; D is undetermined. Trimming stripped 1 base from V and 10 bases from J, with 20 bases between. The CDR3 contains 15 residues. The germline V gene has CDR1 SQVTM and CDR2 ANQGSEA.

V gene TRBV15 combines with J gene TRBJ2-2; 9 bases line up with TRBD1. This CDR3 has 14 amino acids. The J segment lost 7 bases and the V segment lost 8 bases, leaving 8 bases of the junction unmatched. Germline CDR1 and CDR2: LNHNV and YYDKDF (reference sequence). The CDR3 DNA reads as TGTGCCACCGAAACAGGGGGCCGGAACGGGGAGCTGTTTTTT. It yields the protein CATETGGRNGELFF.

Worth noting for this clonotype: The germline gene is not matched at one end of the junction; a read error may be the cause. This chain links TRBV4-2 with TRBJ2-1, with 11 bases fitting TRBD2. This CDR3 comprises 16 residues. Germline CDR1 and CDR2: LGHNA and YNFKEQ. CDR3 protein: CASNQVGLAGPNEQFF. The CDR3 bases are TGTGCCAGCAACCAAGTCGGACTAGCGGGTCCCAATGAGCAGTTCTTC.

The V gene is TRBV20-1, the J gene TRBJ2-3; 8 bases are a match to TRBD2. CDR3 size: 16 residues. Germline CDR1 reads DFQATT; CDR2 reads SNEGSKA (reference sequence). J was trimmed by 2 bases and V by 5 bases; bases with no gene match: 12. CDR3 loop: CSAARDSGEATDTQYF. The CDR3 DNA follows: TGCAGTGCTGCCCGTGATAGCGGGGAGGCCACAGATACGCAGTATTTT.

This clonotype was found a few times. The CDR3 here is CASSHIYKGREDEQFF. For the CDR3, the DNA is TGCGCCAGCAGCCACATTTACAAAGGACGAGAGGATGAGCAGTTCTTC. The chain uses TRBV4-1 and TRBJ2-1, with D unclear. Germline V gene sequence: CDR1 MGHRA, CDR2 YSYEKL. The ends were cut back, 3 bases at V and 8 bases at J, with 20 bases in the middle. The CDR3 is 16 amino acids.

The sample holds one count of this clonotype. This chain joins TRBV7-3 and TRBJ1-2; TRBD1 is a possible D gene (6 bases). V was pared by 4 bases and J by 2 bases, with 20 bases between. CDR3 length: 17 amino acids. Germline loops: CDR1 SGHTA, CDR2 FQGTGA. CDR3 protein: CASSSTTVPDRNYGYTF. The DNA for the CDR3 is TGTGCCAGCAGCTCCACGACCGTACCAGACAGGAACTATGGCTACACCTTC. The complete variable domain, with remaining parts taken from reference TRBV7-3 and TRBJ1-2, reads GAGVSQTPSNKVTEKGKYVELRCDPISGHTALYWYRQSLGQGPEFLIYFQGTGAADDSGLPNDRFFAVRPEGSVSTLKIQRTERGDSAVYLCASSSTTVPDRNYGYTFGSGTRLTVV.

This clonotype was detected only a few times. The J gene is TRBJ2-3, the V gene TRBV15, with 7 bases aligning to TRBD2. J was trimmed by 4 bases and V by 2 bases; bases with no gene match: 0. The CDR3 contains 13 residues. From germline, CDR1 is LNHNV and CDR2 YYDKDF (reference sequence). CDR3 loop: CATSRTSADTQYF. CDR3 nucleotides: TGTGCCACCAGCAGAACTAGCGCAGATACGCAGTATTTT.

This chain uses TRBV20-1 with TRBJ2-3, with D perhaps given as TRBD1 or TRBD2 (6 bases each). The germline CDR1 and CDR2 sequences are DFQATT and SNEGSKA (reference sequence). V shed 3 bases and J shed 0 bases, with 13 bases lying between them. This CDR3 has 15 residues. The CDR3 DNA reads as TGCAGTGCTAGGGTCGGGGGCGGTAGCACAGATACGCAGTATTTT. Encoded protein: CSARVGGGSTDTQYF.

This clonotype came up a few times. This chain connects TRBV11-1 to TRBJ2-5; 9 bases align to TRBD2. V was clipped by 5 bases and J by 5 bases; unmatched bases: 15. Germline V gene lookup returns CDR1 SGHAT and CDR2 FQDESV (reference sequence). The CDR3 runs 17 residues. This CDR3 is CASSPKGLSGGLETQYF. In DNA form, the CDR3 reads TGTGCCAGCAGCCCCAAGGGTCTCAGCGGGGGGTTGGAGACCCAGTACTTC. Drawing the rest from reference TRBV11-1 and TRBJ2-5, the complete variable domain is EAEVAQSPRYKITEKSQAVAFWCDPISGHATLYWYRQILGQGPELLVQFQDESVVDDSQLPKDRFSAERLKGVDSTLKIQPAELGDSAMYLCASSPKGLSGGLETQYFGPGTRLLVL.

V is TRBV9 and J is TRBJ1-2; the D gene is possibly TRBD1 (5 bases). Germline CDR1 SGDLS, CDR2 YYNGEE. The germline V and J ends were trimmed by 4 bases and 3 bases, with 13 bases remaining between them. The CDR3 is made up of 14 amino acids. CDR3 bases: TGTGCCAGCAGCCCACAGGAGGGTTACTATGGCTACACCTTC. Translation: CASSPQEGYYGYTF.

The V and J genes are TRBV21-1 and TRBJ1-6; the table's D call of TRBD1 was not tested on the DNA. TRBV21-1 is termed a pseudogene. The CDR3 sequence is 15 residues long. CDR3 amino acids: CATLSGGKRNSPLHF. DNA of the CDR3: TGTGCCACCCTATCCGGGGGGAAGAGGAATTCACCCCTCCACTTT.

The chain uses TRBV28 and TRBJ2-5; 11 positions match TRBD2. The CDR3 totals 17 residues. V gave up 5 bases and J gave up 3 bases; unmatched junction bases: 11. Germline-derived CDR1 and CDR2 are MDHEN and SYDVKM. CDR3 nucleotide sequence: TGTGCCAGCAGTAAATACCGACTAGCGGGGTTAGAAGAGACCCAGTACTTC. Encoded protein: CASSKYRLAGLEETQYF. The variable domain in full, completed from reference TRBV28 and TRBJ2-5, reads DVKVTQSSRYLVKRTGEKVFLECVQDMDHENMFWYRQDPGLGLRLIYFSYDVKMKEKGDIPEGYSVSREKKERFSLILESASTNQTSMYLCASSKYRLAGLEETQYFGPGTRLLVL.

The rearrangement uses TRBV20-1 and TRBJ1-1; TRBD1 aligns across 8 bases. The CDR3 is 14 amino acids. Germline loops: CDR1 DFQATT, CDR2 SNEGSKA (reference sequence). Trimming at V came to 4 bases and at J to 5 bases, leaving 9 bases not matched to a gene. This CDR3 reads CSAIRGDRSTEAFF. In DNA form, the CDR3 reads TGCAGTGCTATAAGAGGGGACAGGTCGACTGAAGCTTTCTTT.

This clonotype was observed a handful of times. The rearrangement uses TRBV10-3 and TRBJ1-1; D is uncertain. Germline V gene sequence: CDR1 ENHRY, CDR2 SYGVKD. Trimming pared 6 bases from V and 0 bases from J, leaving 8 bases between. CDR3 length: 13 amino acids. The CDR3 nucleotides read TGTGCCATCAGATCGGACTTGAACACTGAAGCTTTCTTT. It specifies CAIRSDLNTEAFF.

The CDR3 DNA reads as TGTGCCAGCTCTGTAACACAGGGTCCTTACTACGAGCAGTACTTC. Translating gives CASSVTQGPYYEQYF. The chain employs TRBV18 and TRBJ2-7, with D perhaps TRBD1 (6 bases). The CDR3 consists of 15 residues. CDR1 and CDR2 from the germline V gene are KGHSH and LQKENI. Trimming removed 6 bases from V and 3 bases from J, with 18 bases in between.

The chain employs TRBV27 and TRBJ1-6; D is possibly TRBD1 (6 bases). The CDR3 runs to 14 residues. Between the trimmed V and J ends, which lost 3 bases and 7 bases, there was a span of 10 bases. Germline CDR1 is MNHEY and CDR2 is SMNVEV (reference sequence). The CDR3 reads CASSFAGENSPLHF. CDR3 nucleotide sequence: TGTGCCAGCAGTTTTGCAGGGGAAAATTCACCCCTCCACTTT.

This clonotype has a handful of counts. V is TRBV7-3 and J is TRBJ2-5; TRBD2 agrees at 8 bases. Germline CDR1 and CDR2: SGHTA and FQGTGA. With 5 bases clipped from V and 4 bases from J, the junction kept 15 bases outside the gene matches. There are 17 residues in the CDR3. In nucleotides, the CDR3 is TGTGCCAGCAGCCCGTCGCCGGGGGGTCTAGCGGGAGAGACCCAGTACTTC. Translation gives CASSPSPGGLAGETQYF. Combining the CDR3 with reference TRBV7-3 and TRBJ2-5 gives the whole variable domain GAGVSQTPSNKVTEKGKYVELRCDPISGHTALYWYRQSLGQGPEFLIYFQGTGAADDSGLPNDRFFAVRPEGSVSTLKIQRTERGDSAVYLCASSPSPGGLAGETQYFGPGTRLLVL.

The J gene is TRBJ2-6, the V gene TRBV12-3 or TRBV12-4, with 8 bases aligning to TRBD2. The V segment lost 5 bases and the J segment 4 bases; nucleotides outside the gene matches: 22. CDR3 size: 21 residues. CDR3 region: CASSLPGLVSPGPLGANVLTF. For the CDR3, the DNA is TGTGCCAGCAGTCTTCCGGGACTAGTGTCCCCGGGTCCTCTCGGGGCCAACGTCCTGACTTTC.

The DNA of the CDR3 is TGTGCCAGCAGCTTTGGACGGGGGACCTTGGGTTCACCCCTCCACTTT. This codes for CASSFGRGTLGSPLHF. The rearrangement joins TRBV5-6 to TRBJ1-6; D might be TRBD1 (5 bases). The CDR3 spans 16 residues. The V and J ends lost 2 bases and 9 bases respectively, with 18 bases between them. Germline V CDR1 and CDR2: SGHDT, YYEEEE.

V and J are TRBV2 and TRBJ2-1; the match to TRBD1 covers 8 bases. Germline assignment: CDR1 SNHLY and CDR2 FYNNEI. The CDR3 length is 20 residues. V trimming: 5 bases; J trimming: 0 bases; junction bases outside the gene matches: 18. CDR3 sequence (DNA): TGTGCCAGCAGTCCCCGAACAGGGGGAAAAGTTATTGGCTCCTACAATGAGCAGTTCTTC. Translating gives CASSPRTGGKVIGSYNEQFF. The full variable domain, in which reference TRBV2 and TRBJ2-1 provide the parts outside the CDR3, is EPEVTQTPSHQVTQMGQEVILRCVPISNHLYFYWYRQILGQKVEFLVSFYNNEISEKSEIFDDQFSVERPDGSNFTLKIRSTKLEDSAMYFCASSPRTGGKVIGSYNEQFFGPGTRLTVL.

This clonotype has at least ten counts. This chain connects TRBV7-9 to TRBJ1-2; D is unresolved. Germline assignment: CDR1 SEHNR and CDR2 FQNEAQ (reference sequence). V was cut by 0 bases and J by 6 bases, with 5 bases left in between. The CDR3 length is 12 residues. Here the CDR3 reads CASSLAGDGYTF. DNA of the CDR3: TGTGCCAGCAGCTTAGCTGGTGATGGCTACACCTTC.

For this clonotype: This may come from a read error, since a much larger clone is one base off. In DNA, the CDR3 is TGTGCCAGCAGCCCAGGACAGGGGGCGTCTGGGGCCAACGTCCGGACTTTC. Translating it yields CASSPGQGASGANVRTF. The chain is built from TRBV7-8 and TRBJ2-6; 11 positions match TRBD1. Germline V CDR1 and CDR2: SGHVS, FQNEAQ. The CDR3 loop spans 17 amino acids.

This clonotype was counted once. The rearrangement joins TRBV12-3 or TRBV12-4 to TRBJ1-2, with unresolved D. The CDR3 sequence is 14 residues long. V was trimmed by 3 bases and J by 6 bases, leaving 14 bases between them. In DNA, the CDR3 is TGTGCCAGCAGTTTCGTCTGGGGAGCCGATGGCTACACCTTC. This sequence encodes CASSFVWGADGYTF.

V is TRBV20-1 and J is TRBJ2-7; 8 positions agree with TRBD1. The CDR3 runs 14 residues. V dropped 0 bases and J dropped 6; count of bases not matched to a gene: 7. Per the germline V gene, CDR1 is DFQATT and CDR2 is SNEGSKA (reference sequence). This CDR3 reads CSAREAGGYSEQYF. In DNA form, the CDR3 reads TGCAGTGCTAGAGAAGCAGGGGGCTACTCCGAGCAGTACTTC.